This entry lists 18 T cell receptor beta chains sequenced from one sample in a study of cytomegalovirus exposure and HLA in healthy donors. This PCR relied on a set of 60 Vbeta primers and 13 Jbeta primers. This table comes from immunoSEQ multiplex PCR, and its TCRdb copy is limited to in-frame clones, with some not included. The profile shows about 94,000 clones, around 70% of them singletons. The sequencing input was PBMCs. These receptors originate from a man younger than 40 in good health and CMV-seropositive.

The V and J genes are TRBV28 and TRBJ1-4; 9 nucleotides align to TRBD1. Germline CDR1 is MDHEN and CDR2 is SYDVKM. The CDR3 has 15 amino acids. With V trimmed by 4 bases and J by 6 bases, 6 bases remained unmatched. CDR3 residues: CASSYGTGLDEKLFF. The CDR3 nucleotides read TGTGCCAGCAGTTATGGGACAGGGTTGGATGAAAAACTGTTTTTT. Using reference TRBV28 and TRBJ1-4 for the parts outside the CDR3, the full variable domain is DVKVTQSSRYLVKRTGEKVFLECVQDMDHENMFWYRQDPGLGLRLIYFSYDVKMKEKGDIPEGYSVSREKKERFSLILESASTNQTSMYLCASSYGTGLDEKLFFGSGTQLSVL.

The rearrangement uses TRBV27 and TRBJ2-7, with a tentative D call TRBD2 (7 bases). Trimming removed 5 bases from V and 6 bases from J, with 23 bases in between. The V gene's germline CDR1 is MNHEY and CDR2 SMNVEV (reference sequence). The CDR3 contains 16 residues. The CDR3 reads CASSLLGGGDFREQYF. Here the CDR3 DNA reads TGTGCCAGCAGTCTTCTTGGGGGGGGCGACTTTCGCGAGCAGTACTTC.

As for this clone: Sequence at one end of the junction differs from germline and may be a read error. This rearrangement joins TRBV30 to TRBJ1-2; D call uncertain. The CDR3 has 13 residues. Germline V CDR1 and CDR2: GTSNPN, SVGIG (reference sequence). This CDR3 reads CAWNDHKNYGYPF. The CDR3 DNA follows: TGTGCCTGGAATGACCATAAAAACTATGGCTACCCCTTC.

The chain carries TRBV4-1 and TRBJ2-7, with D maybe TRBD2 (6 bases). Germline-derived CDR1 and CDR2 are MGHRA and YSYEKL. The CDR3 spans 17 residues. V lost 0 bases, J lost 3 bases, and 18 bases lay in between. The CDR3 protein is CASSQDSTRGPGYEQYF. Written as DNA, the CDR3 is TGCGCCAGCAGCCAAGATTCGACTAGAGGTCCCGGCTACGAGCAGTACTTC.

The chain employs TRBV28 and TRBJ2-1; 7 nucleotides line up with TRBD2. With 5 bases clipped from V and 8 bases from J, the junction kept 12 bases outside the gene matches. In germline, CDR1 is MDHEN, CDR2 SYDVKM. This CDR3 has 15 amino acids. The CDR3 region has the DNA TGTGCCAGCAGTGCACCTAGCGGTATTTTACATGAGCAGTTCTTC. It codes for CASSAPSGILHEQFF.

Turning to this clone: Sequence at one end of the junction differs from germline and may be a read error. The genes are TRBV5-6 and TRBJ2-7, with 9 bases fitting TRBD1. Per the germline V gene, CDR1 is SGHDT and CDR2 is YYEEEE. The CDR3 runs 14 residues. CDR3 sequence: CASSLGTGYYEQYF. CDR3 nucleotide sequence: TGTGCCAGCAGTTTGGGGACAGGGTATTACGAGCAGTACTTC.

The rearrangement links TRBV9 to TRBJ2-5, with a possible D match to TRBD1 (5 bases). Deletions cut 4 bases from V and 3 bases from J, with 16 bases between. Germline V gene data show CDR1 as SGDLS and CDR2 as YYNGEE. The length of the CDR3 is 15 residues. The CDR3: CASSSAGADEETQYF. The CDR3 DNA reads as TGTGCCAGCAGCTCGGCTGGGGCAGACGAAGAGACCCAGTACTTC. The full variable domain, rest sourced from reference TRBV9 and TRBJ2-5, is DSGVTQTPKHLITATGQRVTLRCSPRSGDLSVYWYQQSLDQGLQFLIQYYNGEERAKGNILERFSAQQFPDLHSELNLSSLELGDSALYFCASSSAGADEETQYFGPGTRLLVL.

The rearrangement joins TRBV7-9 to TRBJ1-4; D is uncertain. The CDR3 loop spans 14 amino acids. V lost 3 bases and J 2 bases, leaving 7 bases between the germline ends. Germline CDR1 SEHNR, CDR2 FQNEAQ (reference sequence). The CDR3, as DNA: TGTGCCAGCAGCTTGCTGAGTACTAATGAAAAACTGTTTTTT. Encoded protein: CASSLLSTNEKLFF.

The rearrangement links TRBV27 to TRBJ2-7, with no clear D. The germline V and J ends were trimmed by 0 bases and 1 base, with 7 bases remaining between them. The CDR3 loop spans 14 amino acids. Germline CDR1 is MNHEY and CDR2 is SMNVEV (reference sequence). The CDR3 DNA reads as TGTGCCAGCAGTTTATCCTACTCTTCCTACGAGCAGTACTTC. As protein: CASSLSYSSYEQYF.

This clone was found a few times. V gene TRBV6-6 combines with J gene TRBJ1-4; the D is unclear. The V and J ends lost 4 bases and 0 bases respectively, with 12 bases between them. The CDR3 is 16 amino acids. From germline, CDR1 is MNHNY and CDR2 SVGAGI (reference sequence). The CDR3 DNA reads TGTGCCAGCAGTTCCCGGTCGATAACAACTAATGAAAAACTGTTTTTT. Its translation is CASSSRSITTNEKLFF.

Only a few counts were recorded for this clone. This chain links TRBV5-1 with TRBJ2-5; TRBD2 matches 9 bases. This CDR3 spans 15 amino acids. The V segment lost 0 bases and the J segment 2 bases; nucleotides outside the gene matches: 2. Germline CDR1 and CDR2: SGHRS and YFSETQ. CDR3 sequence (DNA): TGCGCCAGCAGCTTGGTGGCGGGGGGGCAAGAGACCCAGTACTTC. This codes for CASSLVAGGQETQYF. The variable domain in full, with the rest retrieved from reference TRBV5-1 and TRBJ2-5, is KAGVTQTPRYLIKTRGQQVTLSCSPISGHRSVSWYQQTPGQGLQFLFEYFSETQRNKGNFPGRFSGRQFSNSRSEMNVSTLELGDSALYLCASSLVAGGQETQYFGPGTRLLVL.

This clone was detected a few times. The chain links TRBV6-5 to TRBJ1-2, with TRBD1 matching 7 bases. Germline CDR1 is MNHEY and CDR2 is SVGAGI. The CDR3 loop spans 14 amino acids. Unmatched junction bases numbered 9, after V lost 8 bases and J lost 3 bases. The DNA of the CDR3 is TGTGCCAGCGCCATAGACAGGGCAGACTATGGCTACACCTTC. Its translation: CASAIDRADYGYTF.

This clone occurred once. The chain combines TRBV7-9 with TRBJ2-2; 9 bases match TRBD2. The CDR3 has 17 amino acids. V gave up 5 bases and J gave up 6 bases; unmatched junction bases: 13. Germline V gene data show CDR1 as SEHNR and CDR2 as FQNEAQ (reference sequence). The CDR3 nucleotides read TGTGCCAGCAGCCCCGTGGCTAGCGGGAAACCCGCCGGGGAGCTGTTTTTT. Amino acid sequence: CASSPVASGKPAGELFF. The full variable domain, in which reference TRBV7-9 and TRBJ2-2 provide the parts outside the CDR3, is DTGVSQNPRHKITKRGQNVTFRCDPISEHNRLYWYRQTLGQGPEFLTYFQNEAQLEKSRLLSDRFSAERPKGSFSTLEIQRTEQGDSAMYLCASSPVASGKPAGELFFGEGSRLTVL.

This clone was seen a handful of times. The V call is TRBV5-1, the J call TRBJ2-5; D is possibly TRBD1 (6 bases). This CDR3 is 14 amino acids long. CDR1 and CDR2 from the germline V gene are SGHRS and YFSETQ. Trimming stripped 1 base from V and 5 bases from J, with 12 bases between. In DNA, the CDR3 is TGCGCCAGCAGCTTGTCAGGGGTCGGGGAGACCCAGTACTTC. This encodes CASSLSGVGETQYF.

The chain is built from TRBV28 and TRBJ2-7; D is possibly TRBD1 (6 bases). Trimming pared 7 bases from V and 6 bases from J, leaving 19 bases between. The CDR3 is 14 amino acids. CDR1 is MDHEN and CDR2 is SYDVKM in the germline V gene. This CDR3 reads CASNPGQTSSEQYF. CDR3 DNA: TGTGCCAGCAATCCCGGACAGACCTCGTCCGAGCAGTACTTC. The full variable domain, rest sourced from reference TRBV28 and TRBJ2-7, is DVKVTQSSRYLVKRTGEKVFLECVQDMDHENMFWYRQDPGLGLRLIYFSYDVKMKEKGDIPEGYSVSREKKERFSLILESASTNQTSMYLCASNPGQTSSEQYFGPGTRLTVT.

The chain carries TRBV6-5 and TRBJ2-7; D is unclear. The V and J ends lost 3 bases and 6 bases respectively, with 12 bases between them. Germline V gene lookup returns CDR1 MNHEY and CDR2 SVGAGI. The CDR3 is made up of 13 amino acids. CDR3 DNA: TGTGCCAGCAGTTATAATTGGTTCGGCGAGCAGTACTTC. Protein: CASSYNWFGEQYF.

This rearrangement joins TRBV5-4 to TRBJ1-2; D not certain. The CDR3 totals 15 residues. CDR1 and CDR2 (germline): SGHNT, YYREEE (reference sequence). Between the trimmed V and J ends, which lost 4 bases and 8 bases, there was a span of 21 bases. This chain's CDR3 is CASSPSAPGVEGYTF. CDR3 DNA: TGTGCCAGCAGCCCCTCTGCACCCGGGGTGGAAGGCTACACCTTC.

This sequence joins TRBV9 and TRBJ1-5; perhaps TRBD1 as D (6 bases). Germline values: CDR1 SGDLS, CDR2 YYNGEE. The CDR3 consists of 14 residues. V dropped 4 bases and J dropped 1 base, with 9 bases sitting between them. CDR3 in DNA: TGTGCCAGCAGCTCCCAGGGGAGCAATCAGCCCCAGCATTTT. Residues: CASSSQGSNQPQHF.